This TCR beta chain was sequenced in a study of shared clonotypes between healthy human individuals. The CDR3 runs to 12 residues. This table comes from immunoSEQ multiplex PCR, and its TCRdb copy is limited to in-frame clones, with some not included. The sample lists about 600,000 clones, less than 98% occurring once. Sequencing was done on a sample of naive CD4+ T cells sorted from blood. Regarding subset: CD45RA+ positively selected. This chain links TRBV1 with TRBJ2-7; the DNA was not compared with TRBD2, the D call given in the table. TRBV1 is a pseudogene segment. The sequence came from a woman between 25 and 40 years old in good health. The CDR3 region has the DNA TGCACCAGCAGCGTTAGCTCCTACGAGCAGTACTTC. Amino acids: CTSSVSSYEQYF.